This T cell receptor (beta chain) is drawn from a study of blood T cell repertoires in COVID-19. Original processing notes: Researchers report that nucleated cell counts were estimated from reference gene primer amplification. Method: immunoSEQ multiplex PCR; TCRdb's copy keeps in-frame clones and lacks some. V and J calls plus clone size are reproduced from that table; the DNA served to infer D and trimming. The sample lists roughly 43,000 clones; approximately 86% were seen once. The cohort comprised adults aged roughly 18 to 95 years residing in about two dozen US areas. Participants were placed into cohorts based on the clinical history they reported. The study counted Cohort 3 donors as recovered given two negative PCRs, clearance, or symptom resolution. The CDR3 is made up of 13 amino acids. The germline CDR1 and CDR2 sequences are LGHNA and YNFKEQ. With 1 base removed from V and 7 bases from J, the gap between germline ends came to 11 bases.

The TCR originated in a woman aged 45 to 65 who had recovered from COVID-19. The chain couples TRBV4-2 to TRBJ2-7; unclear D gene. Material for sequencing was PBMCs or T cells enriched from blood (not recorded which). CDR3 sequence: CASSQVSRPEQYF. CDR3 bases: TGTGCCAGCAGCCAAGTTTCCAGGCCAGAGCAGTACTTC.